Described below is a single T cell receptor beta chain sequence and its context. It has no known antigen specificity. One base away there is no much larger clone; base qualities are not given. The CDR3, cysteine through phenylalanine, is 13 amino acids long. Only the CDR3 region is kept as DNA, spanning 39 bases read in frame from base 1. Between the V and J ends, shortened by 2 bases and 4 bases respectively, the junction contains 8 bases. As encoded in the germline V gene, CDR1 is SGHTA while CDR2 is FQGTGA. This record comes from a study of CD8+ T cells in alopecia areata (dated by TCRdb to 2017 to 2018). With regard to the full study: The treated patients took part in an open-label pilot trial in which moderate-to-severe alopecia areata was treated with oral tofacitinib at 5 to 10 mg twice daily. On the human side, TCRbeta sequencing was run on scalp tissue and on sorted CD4+ and CD8+ peripheral blood T cells from healthy controls and from alopecia areata patients with either patchy or totalis/universalis disease. Tofacitinib was given for 6 to 18 months, followed by 6 months of follow-up off drug to assess delayed response and recurrence. The RNA source kit depended on sample type: the PAXgene miRNA kit for fixed scalp, the miRNeasy kit for PBMCs, and the RNeasy kit for mouse skin. The SALT score, which quantifies the percentage of affected scalp surface area, was used to measure disease severity in treated patients. Scalp clonality was compared across normal scalp (n=4), patchy alopecia areata scalp (n=8), and alopecia totalis/universalis scalp (n=8). In both human patients and the C3H/HeJ mouse model, the study applied high-throughput TCRbeta sequencing to look at T cell clonal expansion in alopecia areata. TCRbeta CDR3 regions were amplified by immunoSEQ multiplex PCR using 35 Vbeta forward and 13 Jbeta reverse primers. Biopsies were taken from tofacitinib-treated patients at baseline and again at 4 and 24 weeks into treatment, and several of those patients also had a later scalp biopsy.

The library was prepared using the immunoSEQ multiplex PCR assay. For TCR sequencing, RNA was extracted from every sample and reverse transcribed into cDNA to serve as template. First-strand cDNA was synthesized using SuperScript III with a 2:1 mix of oligo-dT and random hexamers. A synthetic immune receptor repertoire was used to gauge amplification bias, and whatever bias remained was removed computationally. Concerning the study's data processing: After raw reads were preprocessed to remove errors, the CDR3 was defined following IMGT conventions as running from the conserved cysteine to phenylalanine. Clonality was calculated as 1 minus Shannon entropy normalized by log2 of the number of productive unique TCRs. CD4 or CD8 identity of scalp clones was inferred by cross-referencing scalp TCRbeta sequences with sorted blood CD4 and CD8 repertoires. Drawn from immuneACCESS, this table holds only the in-frame rearrangements with V and J called that TCRdb kept. Clones are partly lost; checked studies trace under half to an unresolved V gene and leave the rest unexplained. V and J calls and clone size are copied from that table; D and trimming were computed from the DNA. The table for this sample lists over 95,000 clones; less than 60% of them were counted only once. The ten largest clonotypes hold 3% to 4% of the sample.

Overall study results and their limits: Higher clonality and more expanded CD8+ clones were observed in lesional scalp than in normal scalp, particularly in alopecia totalis/universalis, a finding suggestive of antigenic drive. Unlike mouse skin, which is dominated by gammadelta T cells, normal human skin has resident alphabeta T cells that are also sequenced, and this complicates analysis of the scalp TCR repertoire. Many expanded lesional clones were found to persist in scalp and blood during tofacitinib treatment, and relapse after treatment cessation may be partly explained by this persistence. Tofacitinib significantly lowered scalp clonality and the number of expanded CD8+ clones among the top 100 scalp clones. TCR sequences shared between patients were less clear than in mice, possibly partly because of HLA diversity in the patient population. Because the treated cohort was small and included a single nonresponder, larger studies are needed to assess links between baseline CD8+ expansion and response.

According to the study, the label for this sample's time point signals: 24 weeks on oral tofacitinib. This specimen's treatment or condition label, interpreted: oral pan-JAK inhibitor, 5-10 mg twice daily. Lesional scalp punch biopsies and peripheral blood were collected from alopecia areata patients. PBMCs were isolated by density centrifugation and stained for CD3, CD4 and CD8, and CD4+ and CD8+ T cells were sorted on a FACSAria. This receptor was identified in a human donor with alopecia areata. The chain is assembled from TRBV7-3 and TRBJ2-5, with no confidently assigned D gene. The specimen was CD4+ T cells sorted from blood, collected at week 24, from a patient treated with tofacitinib. The CDR3 corresponds to CASSLSPGETQYF. The nucleotides read TGTGCCAGCAGCTTATCTCCGGGAGAGACCCAGTACTTC.